A selection of T cell receptor beta chains follows, all from one sample in a study of blood T cells in healthy people across ages. Each CDR3 protein gets one entry after TCRdb re-called the 5' RACE reads with MiXCR. The repertoire includes roughly 1.5 million distinct CDR3 sequences, about 42% of them detected once, and less than 5% sits in the top ten. The sample comprised blood. Receptors originate from a woman under 30 in good health. The CDR3 runs from the conserved cysteine through the conserved F or W.

TRBV20-1	TRBJ2-1	16	CSARNLRGGDYNEQFF
TRBV2	TRBJ1-1	15	CASGGTGGLGTEAFF
TRBV15	TRBJ2-1	14	CATSSPVTYNEQFF
TRBV20-1	TRBJ1-4	11	CSASFHEKLFF
TRBV20-1	TRBJ2-7	12	CSARDMRYEQYF
TRBV6-1	TRBJ2-5	14	CASSLILGQETQYF
TRBV7-2	TRBJ2-5	14	CASSPRSTSETQYF
TRBV6-4	TRBJ2-5	16	CASSDRAGVRQETQYF
TRBV6-2/TRBV6-3	TRBJ2-3	15	CASSGLAEGTDTQYF
TRBV28	TRBJ1-2	15	CASSLADRGVYGYTF
TRBV20-1	TRBJ2-6	18	CSARDPQGASSGANVLTF
TRBV28	TRBJ2-1	14	CASTLLGTTWEQFF
TRBV4-2	TRBJ2-3	15	CASRAGTAITDTQYF
TRBV11-2	TRBJ1-1	12	CASGQASSRAFF
TRBV20-1	TRBJ2-5	14	CSARNRDSQETQYF
TRBV20-1	TRBJ1-3	14	CSASRGASGNTIYF
TRBV2	TRBJ2-3	19	CASSVRQVLTSGVAYTQYF
TRBV7-8	TRBJ2-1	15	CASSLEKGVFYEQFF
TRBV10-2	TRBJ2-5	14	CASPALANQETQYF
TRBV7-9	TRBJ1-2	13	CASRRDSGYGYTF
TRBV7-9	TRBJ2-7	14	CASSLLGLTYEQYF
TRBV25-1	TRBJ2-3	15	CASSEYRGRPDTQYF
TRBV20-1	TRBJ1-2	15	CSARRGVSRNYGYTF
TRBV7-2	TRBJ1-4	13	CASSLLRNEKLFF
TRBV5-1	TRBJ2-1	17	CASSLRVASNSYNEQFF
TRBV2	TRBJ2-5	15	CASIPNGQGGETQYF